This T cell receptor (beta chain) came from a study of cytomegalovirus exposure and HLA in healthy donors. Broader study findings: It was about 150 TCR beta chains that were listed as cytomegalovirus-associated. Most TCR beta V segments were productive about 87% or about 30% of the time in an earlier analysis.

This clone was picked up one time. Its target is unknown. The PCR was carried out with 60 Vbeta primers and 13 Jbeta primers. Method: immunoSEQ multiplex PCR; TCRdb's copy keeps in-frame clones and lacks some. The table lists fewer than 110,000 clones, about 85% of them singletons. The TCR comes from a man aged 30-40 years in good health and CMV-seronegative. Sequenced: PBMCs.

CDR3 DNA sequence: TGTGCCAGCAGCTTAGACCGGTTATATGGCTACACCTTC. It yields the protein CASSLDRLYGYTF. V gene TRBV7-2 combines with J gene TRBJ1-2, with unresolved D. V was trimmed by 1 base and J by 5 bases, leaving 8 bases between them. This CDR3 spans 13 amino acids. Germline assignment: CDR1 SGHTA and CDR2 FQGNSA.